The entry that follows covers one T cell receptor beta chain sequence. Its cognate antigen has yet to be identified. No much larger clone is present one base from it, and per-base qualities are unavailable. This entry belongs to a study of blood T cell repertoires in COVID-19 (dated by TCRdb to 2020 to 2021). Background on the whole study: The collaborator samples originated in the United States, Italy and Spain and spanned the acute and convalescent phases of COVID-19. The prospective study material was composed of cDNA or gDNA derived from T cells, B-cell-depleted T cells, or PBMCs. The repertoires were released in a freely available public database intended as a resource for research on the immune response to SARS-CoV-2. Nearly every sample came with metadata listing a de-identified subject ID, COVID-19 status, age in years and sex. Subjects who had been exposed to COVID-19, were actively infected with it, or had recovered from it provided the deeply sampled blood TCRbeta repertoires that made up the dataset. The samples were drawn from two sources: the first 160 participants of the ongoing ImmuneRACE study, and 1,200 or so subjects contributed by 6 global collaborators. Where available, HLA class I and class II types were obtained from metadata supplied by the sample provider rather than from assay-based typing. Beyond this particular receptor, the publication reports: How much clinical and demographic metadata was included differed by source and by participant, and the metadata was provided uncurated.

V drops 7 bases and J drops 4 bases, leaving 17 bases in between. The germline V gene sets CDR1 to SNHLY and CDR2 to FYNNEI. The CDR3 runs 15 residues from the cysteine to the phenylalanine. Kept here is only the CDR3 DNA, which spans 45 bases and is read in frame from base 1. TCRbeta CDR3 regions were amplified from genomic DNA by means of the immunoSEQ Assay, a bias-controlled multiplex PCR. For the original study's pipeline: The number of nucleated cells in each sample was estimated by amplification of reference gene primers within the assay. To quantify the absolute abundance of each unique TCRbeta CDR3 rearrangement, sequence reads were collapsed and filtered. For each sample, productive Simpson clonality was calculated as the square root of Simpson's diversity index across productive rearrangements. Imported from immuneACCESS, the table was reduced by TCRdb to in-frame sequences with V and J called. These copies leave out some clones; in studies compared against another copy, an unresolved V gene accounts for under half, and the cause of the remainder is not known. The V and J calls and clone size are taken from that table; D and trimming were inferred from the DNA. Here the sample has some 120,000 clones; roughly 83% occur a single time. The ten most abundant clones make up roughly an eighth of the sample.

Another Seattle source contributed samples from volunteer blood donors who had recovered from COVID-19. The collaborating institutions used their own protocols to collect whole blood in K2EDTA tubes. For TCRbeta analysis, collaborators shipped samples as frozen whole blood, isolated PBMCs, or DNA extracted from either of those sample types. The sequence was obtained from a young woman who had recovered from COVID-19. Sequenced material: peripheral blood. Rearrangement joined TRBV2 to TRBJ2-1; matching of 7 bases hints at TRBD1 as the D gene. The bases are TGTGCCAGCAAGAAAATCCAGGGGGGATACAATGAGCAGTTCTTC. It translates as CASKKIQGGYNEQFF.